The entry that follows covers one T cell receptor beta chain sequence. This entry is derived from a study of blood T cell repertoires in COVID-19. Whole-study context: PBMCs, B-cell-depleted T cells, or T cells provided the cDNA or gDNA that made up the material.

Germline loops: CDR1 LNHNV, CDR2 YYDKDF (reference sequence). V was pared by 0 bases and J by 10 bases, with 10 bases between. The CDR3 has 13 amino acids. Clones were read by immunoSEQ multiplex PCR, and TCRdb kept only the in-frame ones, dropping some. Among about 200,000 clones listed, 70% to 90% were seen once. While infection was still active, Seattle patients were enrolled and then followed longitudinally. This sequence joins TRBV15 and TRBJ2-1; D is unclear. Input material: peripheral blood. This TCR came from a man between 60 and 70 years old with COVID-19, enrolled during active disease. In nucleotides, the CDR3 is TGTGCCACCAGCAGAGATAGTAGCAACGAGCAGTTCTTC. It yields the protein CATSRDSSNEQFF.